The TCR beta chain under discussion was sequenced for a study of siplizumab effects on memory and regulatory T cells (dated by TCRdb to between 2019 and 2020). Context from the whole study: The effect of the anti-CD2 antibody siplizumab on alloreactive T-cell subsets was examined in allogeneic mixed lymphocyte reactions constructed from human PBMCs.

Sorted unstimulated T cells and proliferating T cells recovered from mixed lymphocyte reactions were subjected to TCRbeta CDR3 sequencing. Fresh whole blood from some eleven HLA-typed healthy donors was used to isolate PBMCs. Unstimulated CD4+ regulatory T cells were FACS-sorted to map the origin of alloreactive clones. CDR1 and CDR2, looked up from the germline V gene, are SNHLY and FYNNEI. Trimming removed 11 bases from V and 4 bases from J, leaving 23 bases between the germline ends. Measured from the cysteine to the phenylalanine, the CDR3 is 15 residues long. Just the 45-base CDR3 DNA is kept, in frame starting at base 1. Points on this clone: Its antigen is still unknown. No much larger clone is present one base from it, and per-base qualities are unavailable.

The receptor library was made with the immunoSEQ multiplex PCR assay. Each sample had 90,000 to 100,000 TCR templates assayed by the deep sequencing platform. Genomic DNA extracted from sorted T cells was used for TCRbeta CDR3 sequencing. On the authors' methods: The R programming language was used for the clonal analysis of the TCRbeta CDR3 data. Alloreactive CD4+ and CD8+ clones were defined by comparing unstimulated samples with post-reaction CFSE-low samples. Regulatory or non-regulatory origin was assigned to alloreactive CD4+ clones by matching of sequences to sorted unstimulated Treg and non-Treg repertoires. Entries here come from immuneACCESS through TCRdb and include only in-frame sequences with V and J called. Some clones fail to appear in such tables; in the studies checked, an unresolved V gene covers under half of the shortfall, and the cause of the remainder is unknown. V, J and clone size derive from that table, while D and trimming were established from the DNA sequence. The sample has over 80,000 clones on record, roughly 87% of them singletons. The ten biggest clones cover under 2% of the sample.

The paper's findings and limits, for the study overall: Roughly 80-96% of proliferating CD4+ or CD8+ clones could not be assigned a naive or memory phenotype. Compared with memory T cells, unstimulated naive T cells appeared more diverse, and naive cells seemed to make a substantial contribution to the alloresponse. Whether proliferating Tregs from siplizumab cultures actually had suppressive function was not functionally confirmed. Sequences below about 10^-5 frequency were poorly captured, so only a minor fraction of alloreactive clones could be mapped to unstimulated subsets. Among mappable alloreactive CD4+ clones, an average Treg-derived fraction of about 70% was observed with siplizumab, compared with more than 25% in control reactions. The cumulative frequency of alloreactive sequences traceable to unstimulated CD4+ memory T cells was significantly reduced by siplizumab.

Input material: Tregs sorted from blood. The chain links TRBV2 with TRBJ2-5; matching of 6 bases hints at TRBD1 as the D gene. The clonotype originates from a human donor in good health. The CDR3 here reads CACRRLLTGSETQYF. DNA sequence: TGTGCCTGTAGACGCCTTCTAACAGGGTCAGAGACCCAGTACTTC.